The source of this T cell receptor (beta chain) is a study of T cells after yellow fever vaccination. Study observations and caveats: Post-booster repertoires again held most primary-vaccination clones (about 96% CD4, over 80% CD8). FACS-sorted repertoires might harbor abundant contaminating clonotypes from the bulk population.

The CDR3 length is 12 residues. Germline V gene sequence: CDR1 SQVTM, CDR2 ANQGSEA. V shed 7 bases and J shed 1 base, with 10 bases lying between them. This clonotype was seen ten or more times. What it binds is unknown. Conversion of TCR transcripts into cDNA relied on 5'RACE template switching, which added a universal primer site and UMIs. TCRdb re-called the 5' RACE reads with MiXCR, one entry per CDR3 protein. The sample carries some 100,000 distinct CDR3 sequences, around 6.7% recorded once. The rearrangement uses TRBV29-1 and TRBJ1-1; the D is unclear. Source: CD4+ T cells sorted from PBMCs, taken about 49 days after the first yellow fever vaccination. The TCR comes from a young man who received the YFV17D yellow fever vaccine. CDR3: CSARGANTEAFF. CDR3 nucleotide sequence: TGCAGCGCCCGGGGAGCGAACACTGAAGCTTTCTTT. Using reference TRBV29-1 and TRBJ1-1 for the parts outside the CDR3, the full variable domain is SAVISQKPSRDICQRGTSLTIQCQVDSQVTMMFWYRQQPGQSLTLIATANQGSEATYESGFVIDKFPISRPNLTFSTLTVSNMSPEDSSIYLCSARGANTEAFFGQGTRLTVV.